One TCR beta chain is described in this entry. The antigen it binds to is not known. No much larger clone exists at a distance of one base, and base qualities are not known. Systemically healthy Caucasian individuals from Russia, around 39 in total and aged roughly 6 to 90 years, were included as donors. Each donor gave around 9.9 milliliters of peripheral blood, collected into EDTA-treated Vacutainer tubes. Ficoll-Paque density-gradient centrifugation was used to isolate PBMCs, with at least 6.5 million per sample. Trizol reagent was used to extract total RNA from PBMCs, with at least 6 micrograms per sample. Naive CD45RAhigh/CD27high T cell percentages were measured by flow cytometry on a PBMC aliquot from every donor. This entry belongs to a study of blood T cells in healthy people across ages (dated by TCRdb to 2014 to 2015). In the study overall: In model experiments, roughly one uniquely barcoded TCR beta cDNA molecule per two T cells was captured by template switching. The study measured age-related changes in TCR beta repertoire diversity using deep sequencing normalized with unique cDNA molecular identifiers. Four age groups were formed from the donors: young (average approximately 17 years), middle-aged (approximately 40), aged (62) and long-lived (more than 75). To avoid experimental bias, donors of different ages were randomly spread across the sequencing lanes. Using the same blood draw, the study looked at two additional independent replicas of 1 million unique cDNA reads for two donors, one aged 18 to 30 and the other aged 80 or older.

The paper's findings and limits, for the study overall: Bulk unsorted PBMC profiling prevented conclusive comparison of naive and antigen-experienced compartments. As age increased, observed TCR beta diversity per million T cells dropped in a roughly linear way, and a significant reduction was already evident by age 40. Observed TCR beta diversity correlated strongly with the percentage of naive T cells measured by flow cytometry. The long-lived group showed more naive CD4+ T cells, fewer expanded clones and increased TCR diversity than the aged group, suggesting age selection. The CMV infection status of donors was not known, potentially confounding age-related changes in expanded clonotypes. Estimates of total diversity based on one million sequenced T cells were considered lower bounds and underestimates.

V is cut by 7 bases and J by 7 bases, and the space between the germline ends is 23 bases. CDR1 SGHTA and CDR2 FQGNSA are derived from the germline V gene. The CDR3 has 16 amino acids, counting the end cysteine and phenylalanine. Here the CDR3 DNA is all that survives: 48 bases in frame from base 1. Libraries were built with 5' RACE. The sequencing machine was an Illumina HiSeq 2500. A second PCR of roughly 7 to 12 cycles was run with a J-beta primer mix and a sample-barcoded 5' primer. A unique molecular identifier was introduced onto each TCR beta cDNA molecule by a template-switch 5' adaptor carrying 12 random nucleotides. Each sample yielded at least 3 million CDR3-containing paired-end reads. First-strand cDNA was synthesized from all RNA with the Mint cDNA synthesis kit, primed by a TRBC-specific oligonucleotide. All cDNA was treated with uracil-DNA glycosylase and then went through a first 18-cycle PCR with the universal primers M1SS and BC2_uni_R. The original pipeline was this. Normalization of each sample was performed by random selection of 1 million high-quality reads, each carrying a distinct molecular identifier. Reads with shared molecular identifiers were discarded instead of being binned into consensus sequences. MiTCR, with a Q25 quality threshold and the strictest error-elimination algorithm, was used for CDR3 identification, clonotype clustering and error correction. A nonparametric unseen species model using Euler transformation provided a lower-bound estimate of total TCR beta diversity. TCRdb ran its own pipeline on the public reads, namely fastp trimming at Q25 and MiXCR clone calling, and kept in-frame beta chains. Rows with a matching CDR3 protein are joined into one entry that keeps the most common DNA and genes. What appears here as the V and J calls and clone size reflects TCRdb's work, not the paper's. In this sample the table shows some 1.4 million distinct CDR3 sequences, around two fifths of which occur a single time. The top ten hold less than 8% of the sample.

The source of this sequence is a woman aged 18-29 years in good health. The sequencing input was blood. This chain joins TRBV7-2 to TRBJ2-1; the D gene is possibly TRBD2, with 6 bases matching. The CDR3 in this case is CASTTRGTELRNEQFF. The base sequence is TGTGCCAGCACCACTCGGGGGACGGAGCTCAGAAATGAGCAGTTCTTC.